This T cell receptor (beta chain) was captured in a study of early T cells in non-severe SARS-CoV-2 infection. Details on this clonotype: Its target is unknown.

Study-wide results and caveats: Lookups in VDJdb leaned toward anti-spike CD8 responses and missed private and CD4 specificities.

As part of library construction, unique molecular identifiers were attached to individual cDNA molecules. TCRdb re-called the 5' RACE reads through MiXCR, storing one row per CDR3 protein. Here the sample spans about 55,000 distinct CDR3 sequences, 6.6% being singletons. Germline CDR1 reads SQVTM; CDR2 reads ANQGSEA. V trimming: 7 bases; J trimming: 5 bases; junction bases outside the gene matches: 8. This CDR3 region has 13 residues. The sample here was whole blood, taken at baseline. This chain uses TRBV29-1 with TRBJ1-5; 7 positions agree with TRBD1. This TCR came from an adult who was a healthcare worker with PCR-confirmed SARS-CoV-2 infection or an uninfected control (not recorded which). The CDR3: CSAIDRVDQPQHF. Written as DNA, the CDR3 is TGCAGCGCCATAGACAGGGTCGATCAGCCCCAGCATTTT.